This entry features one TCR beta chain sequence. Patients at the Seattle site were enrolled during active infection and followed longitudinally. The source of the sample is a study of blood T cell repertoires in COVID-19. Overall study context: Sources were T cells, B-cell-depleted T cells, or PBMCs; the material itself was cDNA or gDNA.

Original handling: Estimation of nucleated cell counts relied on the amplification of reference gene primers. Assay: immunoSEQ multiplex PCR; the TCRdb copy retains only in-frame clones and omits some. The DNA was the basis for D and trimming; V, J and clone size are from that table. This table has roughly 160,000 clones, around 81% appearing once. This receptor was identified in a woman over 75 with COVID-19, enrolled during active disease. The sequenced sample was peripheral blood.

The CDR3 spells CASSFGSGGTNEKLFF. The CDR3 region has the DNA TGTGCCAGCAGTTTTGGGTCTGGGGGGACTAATGAAAAACTGTTTTTT. The chain combines TRBV28 with TRBJ1-4, with D possibly TRBD1 on 5 matching bases. V dropped 3 bases and J dropped 2 bases, with 13 bases sitting between them. Germline CDR1 and CDR2: MDHEN and SYDVKM. The length of the CDR3 is 16 residues. Filled out from reference TRBV28 and TRBJ1-4, the complete variable domain reads DVKVTQSSRYLVKRTGEKVFLECVQDMDHENMFWYRQDPGLGLRLIYFSYDVKMKEKGDIPEGYSVSREKKERFSLILESASTNQTSMYLCASSFGSGGTNEKLFFGSGTQLSVL.